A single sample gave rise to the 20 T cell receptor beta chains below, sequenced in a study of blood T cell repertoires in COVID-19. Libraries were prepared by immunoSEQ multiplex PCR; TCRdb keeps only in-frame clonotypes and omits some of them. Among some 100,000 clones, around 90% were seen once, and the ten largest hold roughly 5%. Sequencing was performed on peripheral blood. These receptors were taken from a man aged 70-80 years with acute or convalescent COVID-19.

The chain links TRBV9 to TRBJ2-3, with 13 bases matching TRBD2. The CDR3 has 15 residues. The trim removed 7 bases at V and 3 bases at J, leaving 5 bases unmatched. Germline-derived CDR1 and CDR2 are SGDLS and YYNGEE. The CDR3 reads CASSLTSGRTDTQYF. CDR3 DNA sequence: TGTGCCAGCTCCCTGACTAGCGGGAGGACAGATACGCAGTATTTT.

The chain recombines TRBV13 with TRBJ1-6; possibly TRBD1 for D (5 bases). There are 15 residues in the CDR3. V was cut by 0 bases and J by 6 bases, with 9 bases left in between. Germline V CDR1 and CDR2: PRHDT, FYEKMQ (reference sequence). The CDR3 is CASSLGRGGNSPLHF. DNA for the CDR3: TGTGCCAGCAGCTTAGGGAGGGGAGGTAATTCACCCCTCCACTTT.

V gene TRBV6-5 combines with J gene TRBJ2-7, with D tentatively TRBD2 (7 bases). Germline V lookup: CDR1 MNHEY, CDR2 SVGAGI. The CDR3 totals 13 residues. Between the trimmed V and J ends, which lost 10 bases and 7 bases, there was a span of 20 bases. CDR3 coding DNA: TGTGCCACTCTACGGGGAGGGGGTGGTGAGCAGTACTTC. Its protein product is CATLRGGGGEQYF.

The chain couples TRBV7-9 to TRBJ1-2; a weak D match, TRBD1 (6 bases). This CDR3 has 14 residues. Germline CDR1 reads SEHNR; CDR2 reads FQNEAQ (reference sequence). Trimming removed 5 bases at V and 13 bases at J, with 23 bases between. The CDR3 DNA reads TGTGCCAGCAGCCCGTCGAGGGGGTTCCCACGGCGCACCTTC. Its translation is CASSPSRGFPRRTF.

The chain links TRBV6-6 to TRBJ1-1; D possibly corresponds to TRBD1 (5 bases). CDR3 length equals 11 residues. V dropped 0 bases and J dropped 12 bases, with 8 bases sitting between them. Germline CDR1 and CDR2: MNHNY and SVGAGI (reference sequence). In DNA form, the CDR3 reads TGTGCCAGCAGTTACTCAGGGGAAACTTTCTTT. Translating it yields CASSYSGETFF.

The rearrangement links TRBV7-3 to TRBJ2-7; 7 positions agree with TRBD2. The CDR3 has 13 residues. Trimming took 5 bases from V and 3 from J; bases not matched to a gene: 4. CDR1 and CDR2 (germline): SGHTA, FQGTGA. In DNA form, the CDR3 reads TGTGCCAGCAGCGACTCGGGAGGCTACGAGCAGTACTTC. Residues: CASSDSGGYEQYF.

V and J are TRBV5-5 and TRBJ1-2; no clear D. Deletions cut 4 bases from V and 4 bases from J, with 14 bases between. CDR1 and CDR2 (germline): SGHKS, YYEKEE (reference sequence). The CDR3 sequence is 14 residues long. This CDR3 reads CASSPTGWGYGYTF. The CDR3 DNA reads TGTGCCAGCAGCCCGACGGGGTGGGGCTATGGCTACACCTTC.

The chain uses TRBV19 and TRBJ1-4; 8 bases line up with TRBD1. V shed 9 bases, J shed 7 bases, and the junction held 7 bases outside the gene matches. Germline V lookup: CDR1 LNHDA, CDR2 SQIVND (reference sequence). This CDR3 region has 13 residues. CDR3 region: CASATGALEKLFF. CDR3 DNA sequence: TGTGCCAGCGCGACAGGGGCACTTGAAAAACTGTTTTTT.

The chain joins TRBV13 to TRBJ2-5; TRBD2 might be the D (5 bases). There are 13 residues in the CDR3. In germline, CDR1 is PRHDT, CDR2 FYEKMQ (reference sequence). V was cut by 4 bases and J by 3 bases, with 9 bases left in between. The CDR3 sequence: CASSSDSEETQYF. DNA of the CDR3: TGTGCCAGCAGCTCGGACTCTGAAGAGACCCAGTACTTC.

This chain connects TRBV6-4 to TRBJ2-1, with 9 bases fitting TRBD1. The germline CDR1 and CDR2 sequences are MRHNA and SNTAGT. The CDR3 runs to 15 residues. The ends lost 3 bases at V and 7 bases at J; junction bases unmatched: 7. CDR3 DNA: TGTGCCAGCAGTGAACCGGGACAGGGCTTTAATGAGCAGTTCTTC. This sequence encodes CASSEPGQGFNEQFF.

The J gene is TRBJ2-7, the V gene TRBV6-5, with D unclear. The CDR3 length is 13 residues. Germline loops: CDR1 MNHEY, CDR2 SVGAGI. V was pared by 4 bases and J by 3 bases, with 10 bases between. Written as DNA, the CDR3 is TGTGCCAGCAGTTCCCGACATTTCTACGAGCAGTACTTC. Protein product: CASSSRHFYEQYF.

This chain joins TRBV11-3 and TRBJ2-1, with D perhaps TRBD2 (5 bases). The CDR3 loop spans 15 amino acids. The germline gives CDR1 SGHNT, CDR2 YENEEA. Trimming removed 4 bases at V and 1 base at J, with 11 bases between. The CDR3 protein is CASSSRGLSYNEQFF. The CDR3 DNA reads TGTGCCAGCAGCTCCCGGGGTTTATCCTACAATGAGCAGTTCTTC.

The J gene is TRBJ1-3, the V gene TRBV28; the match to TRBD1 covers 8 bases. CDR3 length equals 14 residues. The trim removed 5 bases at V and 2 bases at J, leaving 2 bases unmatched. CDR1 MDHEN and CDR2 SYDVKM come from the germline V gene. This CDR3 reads CASSTQGAGNTIYF. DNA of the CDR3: TGTGCCAGCAGTACACAGGGGGCTGGAAACACCATATATTTT. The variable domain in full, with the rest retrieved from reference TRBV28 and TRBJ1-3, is DVKVTQSSRYLVKRTGEKVFLECVQDMDHENMFWYRQDPGLGLRLIYFSYDVKMKEKGDIPEGYSVSREKKERFSLILESASTNQTSMYLCASSTQGAGNTIYFGEGSWLTVV.

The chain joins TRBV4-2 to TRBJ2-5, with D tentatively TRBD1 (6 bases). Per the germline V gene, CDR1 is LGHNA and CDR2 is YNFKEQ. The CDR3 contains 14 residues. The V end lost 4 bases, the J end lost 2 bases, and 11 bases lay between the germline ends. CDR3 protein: CASSRTRGQETQYF. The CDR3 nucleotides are TGTGCCAGCAGCCGTACAAGGGGGCAAGAGACCCAGTACTTC.

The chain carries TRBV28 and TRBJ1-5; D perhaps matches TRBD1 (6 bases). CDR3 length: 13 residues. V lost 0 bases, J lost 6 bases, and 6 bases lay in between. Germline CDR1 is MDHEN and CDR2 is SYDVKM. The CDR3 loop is CASSLWGAQPQHF. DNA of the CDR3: TGTGCCAGCAGTTTATGGGGGGCTCAGCCCCAGCATTTT. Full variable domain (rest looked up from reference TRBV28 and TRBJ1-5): DVKVTQSSRYLVKRTGEKVFLECVQDMDHENMFWYRQDPGLGLRLIYFSYDVKMKEKGDIPEGYSVSREKKERFSLILESASTNQTSMYLCASSLWGAQPQHFGDGTRLSIL.

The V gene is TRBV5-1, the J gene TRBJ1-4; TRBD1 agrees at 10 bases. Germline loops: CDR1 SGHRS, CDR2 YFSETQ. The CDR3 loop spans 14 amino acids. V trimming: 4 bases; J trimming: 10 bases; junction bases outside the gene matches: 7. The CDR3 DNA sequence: TGCGCCAGCAGCCCGGTGGGACAGGGGCTAAAACTGTTTTTT. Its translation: CASSPVGQGLKLFF.

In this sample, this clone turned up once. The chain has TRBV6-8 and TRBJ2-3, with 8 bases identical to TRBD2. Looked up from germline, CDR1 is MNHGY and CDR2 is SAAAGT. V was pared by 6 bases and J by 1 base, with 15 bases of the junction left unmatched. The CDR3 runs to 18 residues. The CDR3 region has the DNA TGTGCCAGCAGCCATGAAGAGCGGGGGCGCGAATGCACAGATACGCAGTATTTT. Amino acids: CASSHEERGRECTDTQYF.

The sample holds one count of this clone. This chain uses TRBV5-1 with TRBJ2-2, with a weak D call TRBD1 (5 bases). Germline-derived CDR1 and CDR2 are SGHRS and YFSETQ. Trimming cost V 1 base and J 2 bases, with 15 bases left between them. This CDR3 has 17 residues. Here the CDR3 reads CASSLRTQGINTGELFF. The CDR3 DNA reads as TGCGCCAGCAGCTTGAGGACGCAGGGTATTAACACCGGGGAGCTGTTTTTT.

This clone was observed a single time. CDR3 sequence (DNA): TGTGCCAGCAGCCAATCGATTGCTAGCGGGGTGAGCACAGATACGCAGTATTTT. This codes for CASSQSIASGVSTDTQYF. The V call is TRBV4-2, the J call TRBJ2-3; TRBD2 aligns across 9 bases. After removal of 2 bases from V and 0 bases from J, the junction contained 9 bases not matched to a gene. The CDR3 is 18 amino acids. Per the germline V gene, CDR1 is LGHNA and CDR2 is YNFKEQ.

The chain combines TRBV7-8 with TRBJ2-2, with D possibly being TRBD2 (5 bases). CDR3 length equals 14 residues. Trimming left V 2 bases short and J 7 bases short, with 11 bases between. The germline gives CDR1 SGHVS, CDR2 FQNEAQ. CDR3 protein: CASSLHLAGGELFF. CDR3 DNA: TGTGCCAGCAGCTTACATCTAGCTGGCGGGGAGCTGTTTTTT.